The rows below give T cell receptor beta chains drawn from one sample of a study of graft-versus-host responses after intestinal transplantation. The data were produced by immunoSEQ multiplex PCR, yet TCRdb's version contains in-frame clones alone and is incomplete. The repertoire holds roughly 15,000 clones, around 79% seen once, with 7.8% in the top ten. Sequences were derived from ileum tissue, sampled about 430 days after intestinal transplant. These TCRs come from a human patient who received an intestinal transplant, so some T cells may come from the graft donor. CDR3s include the opening cysteine and the closing phenylalanine or tryptophan. The D gene is left open where the match is weak. The size field is filled for only some rows; it gives once, few, many or a size class.

clone size	J gene	CDR3 length	V gene	D gene	CDR3 protein	CDR3 DNA
-	TRBJ2-7	15	TRBV6-1	TRBD1	CASSDVGQPTYEQYF	TGTGCCAGCAGTGACGTGGGACAGCCGACCTACGAGCAGTACTTC
-	TRBJ2-1	16	TRBV7-2	TRBD1	CASRPTGGYTMDEQFF	TGTGCCAGCAGACCAACAGGGGGCTACACTATGGATGAGCAGTTCTTC
few	TRBJ1-1	13	TRBV18	-	CASSGQENTEAFF	TGTGCCAGCTCAGGTCAGGAAAACACTGAAGCTTTCTTT
-	TRBJ2-7	14	TRBV6-5	TRBD1	CASSNRDRGYEQYF	TGTGCCAGCAGCAACCGGGACAGGGGCTACGAGCAGTACTTC
-	TRBJ2-7	13	TRBV19	-	CASSMRPYYEQYF	TGTGCCAGTAGTATGAGGCCATACTACGAGCAGTACTTC
-	TRBJ1-5	15	TRBV18	-	CASSPQAGGNQPQHF	TGTGCCAGCTCACCACAAGCAGGGGGCAATCAGCCCCAGCATTTT
-	TRBJ2-7	12	TRBV19	-	CASSEQGYEQYF	TGTGCCAGTAGTGAGCAGGGCTACGAGCAGTACTTC
-	TRBJ2-3	14	TRBV29-1	-	CSVEQAVGADTQYF	TGCAGCGTGGAACAGGCCGTGGGTGCAGATACGCAGTATTTT
-	TRBJ2-3	13	TRBV27	-	CTSSPPWEDTQYF	TGTACCAGCAGTCCCCCCTGGGAAGATACGCAGTATTTT
-	TRBJ2-5	15	TRBV5-5	-	CASTPAPGLGETQYF	TGTGCCAGCACCCCAGCCCCGGGACTTGGGGAGACCCAGTACTTC
-	TRBJ2-1	14	TRBV6-8	-	CATSGYRSVNEQFF	TGTGCCACCTCCGGCTACCGTAGCGTCAATGAGCAGTTCTTC
-	TRBJ2-1	15	TRBV2	TRBD2	CASSGSGGSYNEQFF	TGTGCCAGCAGTGGTAGCGGGGGGTCCTACAATGAGCAGTTCTTC
-	TRBJ1-2	14	TRBV6-5	-	CASSPPTGPAGYTF	TGTGCCAGCAGTCCCCCGACAGGCCCGGCGGGCTACACCTTC
-	TRBJ2-7	15	TRBV10-3	-	CAISDPGRNTYEQYF	TGTGCCATCAGTGACCCCGGACGGAATACCTACGAGCAGTACTTC
-	TRBJ1-6	16	TRBV4-1	-	CASSQDAGRDNSPLHF	TGCGCCAGCAGCCAGGATGCCGGACGGGATAATTCACCCCTCCACTTT
-	TRBJ1-6	16	TRBV28	TRBD1	CASTIATGTANSPLHF	TGTGCCAGCACCATAGCCACCGGGACAGCAAATTCACCCCTCCACTTT
-	TRBJ2-7	11	TRBV2	-	CASSALDRQYF	TGTGCCAGCAGTGCATTGGACAGGCAGTACTTC
-	TRBJ2-1	16	TRBV5-5	-	CASSLTSRPPYNEQFF	TGTGCCAGCAGCTTGACTAGCCGACCTCCCTACAATGAGCAGTTCTTC
-	TRBJ1-2	13	TRBV7-9	-	CASSYPGWVGYTF	TGTGCCAGCAGCTACCCAGGGTGGGTTGGCTACACCTTC
-	TRBJ2-1	17	TRBV4-3	TRBD2	CASSQGMTSGRVNEQFF	TGCGCCAGCAGCCAAGGAATGACTAGCGGGAGAGTTAATGAGCAGTTCTTC